This passage covers 2 T cell receptor beta chains from one sample sequenced in a study of identical twins. TCRdb passed the 5' RACE reads through MiXCR, listing each CDR3 protein once. In the table there are some 250,000 distinct CDR3 sequences, roughly 12% of which are singletons. The same specimen was also included in a second study, on yellow fever vaccine responses in identical twins.

The sequencing sample was made of memory (CD45RO+) T cells sorted from blood. The origin of the receptors is a woman younger than 35 in good health.

Comment on this clonotype: At one end, the junction sequence differs from germline, possibly due to a read error. The chain couples TRBV27 to TRBJ1-4; D gene ambiguous. This CDR3 contains 16 residues. CDR1 and CDR2 from the germline V gene are MNHEY and SMNVEV (reference sequence). CDR3 amino acids: CASSFGIGATNENLFF. The CDR3, as DNA: TGTGCCAGCAGTTTTGGGATCGGTGCAACTAATGAAAATCTGTTTTTT.

The chain recombines TRBV15 with TRBJ2-3, with D perhaps matching TRBD1 (5 bases). Germline CDR1 reads LNHNV; CDR2 reads YYDKDF (reference sequence). The V gene lost 2 bases and the J gene lost 0 bases, with 12 bases spanning the gap. The CDR3 runs 16 residues. CDR3 nucleotides: TGTGCCACCAGCAGAATGAGACCAGGGAGCACAGATACGCAGTATTTT. It translates to CATSRMRPGSTDTQYF.